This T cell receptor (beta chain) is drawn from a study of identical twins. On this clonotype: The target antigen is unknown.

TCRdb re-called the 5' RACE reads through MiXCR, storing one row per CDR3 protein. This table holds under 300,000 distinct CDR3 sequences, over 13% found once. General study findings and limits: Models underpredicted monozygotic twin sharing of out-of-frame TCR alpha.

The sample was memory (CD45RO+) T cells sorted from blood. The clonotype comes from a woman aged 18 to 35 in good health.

CDR3 sequence (DNA): TGTGCCAGCTCGGGACACCTGAACACTGAAGCTTTCTTT. It is translated as CASSGHLNTEAFF. The V and J genes are TRBV7-2 and TRBJ1-1, with D possibly TRBD1 on 6 matching bases. This CDR3 spans 13 amino acids. The germline gives CDR1 SGHTA, CDR2 FQGNSA. V dropped 8 bases and J dropped 0 bases, with 10 bases sitting between them. The full variable domain, completed using reference TRBV7-2 and TRBJ1-1, is GAGVSQSPSNKVTEKGKDVELRCDPISGHTALYWYRQSLGQGLEFLIYFQGNSAPDKSGLPSDRFSAERTGGSVSTLTIQRTQQEDSAVYLCASSGHLNTEAFFGQGTRLTVV.